The 31 T cell receptor beta chains in this list originate from one sample, sequenced in a study of CD8 T cells in ankylosing spondylitis (dated by TCRdb to 2016 to 2017). Study-wide conclusions, independent of this receptor: A TCR beta motif made up of several highly homologous amino acid variants appeared to be characteristic of blood from ankylosing spondylitis patients.

The library was built by means of 5' RACE. Instrument on record: Illumina HiSeq 2500. TCRdb reprocessed the public reads (quality trimming at Q25 with fastp, clone calling with MiXCR) and kept in-frame beta chains. Entries that share a CDR3 protein sequence are merged under the most common genes and DNA. Within this sample are about 420,000 distinct CDR3 sequences, with around 24% of them counted one time only. The top ten clonotypes cover about a sixth of the sample. No antigen is known for these receptors. Sample: blood, either unsorted or a sorted T cell fraction (not recorded which). These receptors were collected from a male donor with ankylosing spondylitis.

Only a few counts were recorded for this clonotype. The gene calls are TRBV12-3 or TRBV12-4 and TRBJ1-6; D not certain. Trimming took 6 bases from V and 8 from J, leaving 17 bases between them. This CDR3 contains 15 residues. The CDR3 DNA reads as TGTGCCAGCAGAGCCTCCAACTGGGGTGATTCACCCCTCCACTTT. It is translated as CASRASNWGDSPLHF.

The rearrangement joins TRBV24-1 to TRBJ1-1, with 9 bases fitting TRBD1. V was pared by 9 bases and J by 7 bases, with 5 bases of the junction left unmatched. Per the germline V gene, CDR1 is KGHDR and CDR2 is SFDVKD. The CDR3 extends over 12 amino acids. This CDR3 reads CATGQGPGEAFF. DNA for the CDR3: TGTGCCACCGGACAGGGGCCGGGTGAAGCTTTCTTT.

The V and J genes are TRBV7-8 and TRBJ2-7, with D maybe TRBD1 (5 bases). Germline assignment: CDR1 SGHVS and CDR2 FQNEAQ. The CDR3 spans 14 residues. The V gene lost 1 base and the J gene lost 3 bases, with 10 bases spanning the gap. The CDR3 DNA reads TGTGCCAGCAGCTTAGGAGACAGCCTCTACGAGCAGTACTTC. Its protein product is CASSLGDSLYEQYF.

The chain employs TRBV9 and TRBJ2-5; 13 positions agree with TRBD2. Germline V CDR1 and CDR2: SGDLS, YYNGEE. The V segment lost 0 bases and the J segment 5 bases; nucleotides outside the gene matches: 13. The CDR3 runs to 19 residues. CDR3: CASSVGVETSGRFGETQYF. CDR3 sequence (DNA): TGTGCCAGCAGCGTAGGAGTTGAGACTAGCGGGAGGTTCGGTGAGACCCAGTACTTC. Filled out from reference TRBV9 and TRBJ2-5, the complete variable domain reads DSGVTQTPKHLITATGQRVTLRCSPRSGDLSVYWYQQSLDQGLQFLIQYYNGEERAKGNILERFSAQQFPDLHSELNLSSLELGDSALYFCASSVGVETSGRFGETQYFGPGTRLLVL.

The rearrangement links TRBV9 to TRBJ2-1; D is perhaps TRBD2 (6 bases). Germline loops: CDR1 SGDLS, CDR2 YYNGEE. The CDR3 consists of 12 residues. Trimming left V 4 bases short and J 8 bases short, with 10 bases between. CDR3 loop: CASSLEGDEQFF. Written as DNA, the CDR3 is TGTGCCAGCAGCCTGGAGGGCGATGAGCAGTTCTTC.

V usage is TRBV29-1 and J usage is TRBJ1-1, with 8 bases identical to TRBD1. With 7 bases clipped from V and 7 bases from J, the junction kept 8 bases outside the gene matches. This CDR3 spans 12 amino acids. Germline V gene sequence: CDR1 SQVTM, CDR2 ANQGSEA. CDR3 in amino acids: CSADRQGNEAFF. The CDR3 coding sequence is TGCAGCGCCGATCGACAGGGGAATGAAGCTTTCTTT.

V gene TRBV12-3 or TRBV12-4 combines with J gene TRBJ1-1; D unclear. V was cut by 1 base and J by 5 bases, with 11 bases left in between. CDR3 length equals 14 residues. The CDR3 loop reads CASSLEGLGTEAFF. CDR3 nucleotide sequence: TGTGCCAGCAGTTTAGAGGGCCTGGGGACTGAAGCTTTCTTT.

The chain uses TRBV20-1 and TRBJ2-1; either TRBD1 or TRBD2 may fit D (5 bases each). The germline CDR1 and CDR2 sequences are DFQATT and SNEGSKA (reference sequence). V shed 8 bases and J shed 3 bases, with 11 bases lying between them. The CDR3 has 12 residues. CDR3 in DNA: TGCAGTCGGGACCATTTCTACAATGAGCAGTTCTTC. Its protein product is CSRDHFYNEQFF.

This clonotype was seen a handful of times. The chain links TRBV5-1 to TRBJ2-1; D is perhaps TRBD2 (7 bases). The V gene's germline CDR1 is SGHRS and CDR2 YFSETQ. This CDR3 is 16 amino acids long. Trimming took 5 bases from V and 4 from J, leaving 19 bases between them. The CDR3 spells CASSKGGAIPYNEQFF. In DNA, the CDR3 is TGCGCCAGCAGTAAAGGGGGGGCTATACCTTACAATGAGCAGTTCTTC.

The chain carries TRBV29-1 and TRBJ1-1; D is unresolved. The germline V and J ends were trimmed by 7 bases and 8 bases, with 11 bases remaining between them. Germline-derived CDR1 and CDR2 are SQVTM and ANQGSEA. The CDR3 extends over 10 amino acids. CDR3 sequence reads: CSATQVEAFF. CDR3 DNA: TGCAGCGCCACGCAGGTAGAAGCTTTCTTT.

The gene calls are TRBV4-2 and TRBJ2-5, with TRBD2 matching 8 bases. Per germline, CDR1 LGHNA and CDR2 YNFKEQ. V lost 2 bases to trimming and J lost 4 bases; unmatched junction nucleotides: 3. The CDR3 is 14 amino acids. CDR3 sequence reads: CASSQLLAGETQYF. Here the CDR3 DNA reads TGTGCCAGCAGCCAACTTCTAGCGGGAGAGACCCAGTACTTC.

This clonotype was found a few times. CDR3 nucleotide sequence: TGCGCCAGCAGCTGGGGGACTCTGAGCTCCTACGAGCAGTACTTC. It encodes CASSWGTLSSYEQYF. The chain combines TRBV5-1 with TRBJ2-7; TRBD2 might be the D (6 bases). This CDR3 region has 15 residues. Germline V lookup: CDR1 SGHRS, CDR2 YFSETQ. Trimming removed 3 bases at V and 0 bases at J, with 13 bases between. Full variable domain (missing parts from reference TRBV5-1 and TRBJ2-7): KAGVTQTPRYLIKTRGQQVTLSCSPISGHRSVSWYQQTPGQGLQFLFEYFSETQRNKGNFPGRFSGRQFSNSRSEMNVSTLELGDSALYLCASSWGTLSSYEQYFGPGTRLTVT.

This sequence joins TRBV5-1 and TRBJ1-2, with TRBD1 as a possible D gene (5 bases). Looked up from germline, CDR1 is SGHRS and CDR2 is YFSETQ. There are 15 residues in the CDR3. V was cut by 0 bases and J by 3 bases, with 12 bases left in between. This chain's CDR3 is CASSLGTQGHYGYTF. The CDR3 DNA reads as TGCGCCAGCAGCTTGGGAACCCAGGGACACTATGGCTACACCTTC.

The V call is TRBV7-3, the J call TRBJ2-7; TRBD2 is a possible D gene (6 bases). The germline V gene has CDR1 SGHTA and CDR2 FQGTGA. V shed 5 bases and J shed 0 bases, with 20 bases lying between them. The CDR3 length is 17 residues. The CDR3 region has the DNA TGTGCCAGCAGCCCCATGGGGAGAGCGGGCTTCTCCTACGAGCAGTACTTC. Amino acids: CASSPMGRAGFSYEQYF.

This CDR3 reads CASSVIPGQGVADTQYF. The CDR3 region has the DNA TGTGCCAGCAGCGTTATACCGGGACAGGGGGTCGCAGATACGCAGTATTTT. The gene calls are TRBV9 and TRBJ2-3, with 11 nucleotides matching TRBD1. Germline V lookup: CDR1 SGDLS, CDR2 YYNGEE. V lost 2 bases, J lost 4 bases, and 9 bases stayed unmatched. This CDR3 spans 17 amino acids.

The chain links TRBV20-1 to TRBJ2-4; TRBD1 matches at 7 bases. Germline V gives CDR1 DFQATT, CDR2 SNEGSKA (reference sequence). With 1 base clipped from V and 1 base from J, the junction kept 7 bases outside the gene matches. This CDR3 has 16 residues. CDR3 in amino acids: CSARVGGVGAKNIQYF. In DNA, the CDR3 is TGCAGTGCTAGAGTAGGGGGCGTAGGGGCCAAAAACATTCAGTACTTC.

This clonotype was counted a few times. The chain links TRBV27 to TRBJ2-1, with D possibly being TRBD2 (5 bases). This CDR3 spans 14 amino acids. The ends were cut back, 10 bases at V and 9 bases at J, with 22 bases in the middle. Germline CDR1 is MNHEY and CDR2 is SMNVEV (reference sequence). CDR3 amino acids: CATLLRAHSTEQFF. The CDR3 region has the DNA TGTGCCACCCTTTTGAGGGCCCACTCCACTGAGCAGTTCTTC.

This clonotype was counted between two and nine times. The J gene is TRBJ2-2, the V gene TRBV28, with D possibly being TRBD2 (5 bases). CDR3 length: 15 amino acids. Trimming removed 5 bases from V and 8 bases from J, with 18 bases in between. Looked up from germline, CDR1 is MDHEN and CDR2 is SYDVKM. The CDR3 loop is CASSPPPTGGGELFF. The CDR3 DNA is TGTGCCAGCAGTCCCCCCCCGACTGGCGGGGGGGAGCTGTTTTTT.

This clonotype was seen a handful of times. V gene TRBV6-1 combines with J gene TRBJ2-2; D may be TRBD1 (6 bases). Germline values: CDR1 MNHNS, CDR2 SASEGT. The CDR3 is 15 amino acids. The V end was cut by 3 bases, the J end by 6 bases, with 14 bases between. The CDR3 here is CASSDYPTGPGELFF. The CDR3 nucleotides read TGTGCCAGCAGTGACTATCCGACAGGTCCCGGGGAGCTGTTTTTT.

In its sample, this clonotype was seen a few times. V is TRBV15 and J is TRBJ2-1, with TRBD2 matching 15 bases. CDR3 size: 17 residues. The V and J ends lost 1 base and 7 bases, in that order; junction bases with no gene match: 5. Germline values: CDR1 LNHNV, CDR2 YYDKDF (reference sequence). The CDR3 DNA reads TGTGCCACCAGCAGAGGGACTAGCGGGAGGGCCAGTAATGAGCAGTTCTTC. This codes for CATSRGTSGRASNEQFF.

The chain recombines TRBV2 with TRBJ1-5; D remains unclear. Germline CDR1 SNHLY, CDR2 FYNNEI. The length of the CDR3 is 18 residues. The V end was cut by 9 bases, the J end by 2 bases, with 26 bases between. The CDR3 here is CARRPPRTPATGNQPQHF. As DNA, the CDR3 is TGTGCCAGAAGGCCCCCGAGGACTCCGGCAACGGGCAATCAGCCCCAGCATTTT. Full variable domain (remainder filled in from reference TRBV2 and TRBJ1-5): EPEVTQTPSHQVTQMGQEVILRCVPISNHLYFYWYRQILGQKVEFLVSFYNNEISEKSEIFDDQFSVERPDGSNFTLKIRSTKLEDSAMYFCARRPPRTPATGNQPQHFGDGTRLSIL.

This chain joins TRBV7-9 and TRBJ2-3, with D uncertain. Germline V CDR1 and CDR2: SEHNR, FQNEAQ (reference sequence). Trimming removed 3 bases from V and 5 bases from J, with 12 bases in between. This CDR3 spans 14 amino acids. CDR3 in DNA: TGTGCCAGCAGCTTTGAGCCCCCAGTAGATACGCAGTATTTT. This sequence encodes CASSFEPPVDTQYF. The full variable domain, its missing parts supplied by reference TRBV7-9 and TRBJ2-3, is DTGVSQNPRHKITKRGQNVTFRCDPISEHNRLYWYRQTLGQGPEFLTYFQNEAQLEKSRLLSDRFSAERPKGSFSTLEIQRTEQGDSAMYLCASSFEPPVDTQYFGPGTRLTVL.

This clonotype turned up a few times. This chain links TRBV5-5 with TRBJ2-3; D tentatively reads TRBD1 or TRBD2 (5 bases each). The CDR3 sequence is 14 residues long. The germline V and J ends were trimmed by 6 bases and 7 bases, with 18 bases remaining between them. Germline V lookup: CDR1 SGHKS, CDR2 YYEKEE (reference sequence). The CDR3 region has the DNA TGTGCCAGCACCCCTACTAGGGGTAGAAATACGCAGTATTTT. Translation gives CASTPTRGRNTQYF.

This clonotype was found a few times. V gene TRBV7-6 combines with J gene TRBJ2-3; 7 positions agree with TRBD2. Germline V gene sequence: CDR1 SGHVS, CDR2 FNYEAQ. V was clipped by 4 bases and J by 2 bases; unmatched bases: 9. CDR3 length: 16 amino acids. DNA for the CDR3: TGTGCCAGCAGCTACTGGTCTAGCGGATACACAGATACGCAGTATTTT. Protein sequence: CASSYWSSGYTDTQYF.

The table lists this clonotype with a few counts. The gene calls are TRBV5-1 and TRBJ1-6, with D possibly matching TRBD1 (5 bases). There are 15 residues in the CDR3. Germline values: CDR1 SGHRS, CDR2 YFSETQ. The germline V and J ends were trimmed by 0 bases and 9 bases, with 13 bases remaining between them. CDR3 DNA sequence: TGCGCCAGCAGCTTGGAATCCAGGGTGTCTTCACCCCTCCACTTT. Translated, it gives CASSLESRVSSPLHF.

Comments on this clonotype: The limits of the CDR3 on the DNA are not certain, so only TCRdb's listed CDR3 is given. The chain recombines TRBV12-3 or TRBV12-4 with TRBJ2-7; the tabulated D call, TRBD1, remains unverified against the DNA. The CDR3 contains 14 residues when both ends are counted. CDR3 amino acids: CASSFGPGSYEQYF.

This clonotype was counted many times. The chain carries TRBV20-1 and TRBJ2-1; possible D gene TRBD1, 7 bases. Trimming stripped 6 bases from V and 3 bases from J, with 18 bases between. The CDR3 is 15 amino acids. Germline-derived CDR1 and CDR2 are DFQATT and SNEGSKA (reference sequence). CDR3 amino acids: CSATGGDRGYNEQFF. As DNA, the CDR3 is TGCAGTGCCACTGGAGGGGACAGAGGCTACAATGAGCAGTTCTTC.

The V gene is TRBV6-1, the J gene TRBJ1-4; D not resolved. Trimming took off 1 base at V and 8 bases at J, with 11 bases between the two ends. CDR3 size: 14 residues. Germline V gene lookup returns CDR1 MNHNS and CDR2 SASEGT. The CDR3 nucleotides read TGTGCCAGCAGTGAAGTGCCCTCCGGGGAAAAACTGTTTTTT. Protein product: CASSEVPSGEKLFF.

This clonotype was counted only a few times. The gene calls are TRBV20-1 and TRBJ2-3, with TRBD1 matching over 8 bases. V shed 2 bases, J shed 8 bases, and the junction held 12 bases outside the gene matches. Germline V gene lookup returns CDR1 DFQATT and CDR2 SNEGSKA (reference sequence). This CDR3 region has 15 residues. The CDR3, as DNA: TGCAGTGCTAGACTCACAGGGGGGATTCTTGGTACGCAGTATTTT. This sequence encodes CSARLTGGILGTQYF.

In this sample, this clonotype turned up many times. The CDR3 sequence: CASSILYGQGSGYTF. CDR3 coding DNA: TGCGCCAGCAGCATACTTTACGGACAGGGGAGCGGCTACACCTTC. V is TRBV5-1 and J is TRBJ1-2, with TRBD1 matching over 9 bases. CDR3 length: 15 amino acids. Germline V gene data show CDR1 as SGHRS and CDR2 as YFSETQ. The V segment lost 4 bases and the J segment 8 bases; nucleotides outside the gene matches: 12.

This clonotype was observed a handful of times. This chain uses TRBV29-1 with TRBJ2-3, with 7 bases identical to TRBD1. The J segment lost 2 bases and the V segment lost 4 bases, leaving 12 bases of the junction unmatched. There are 16 residues in the CDR3. Germline V gives CDR1 SQVTM, CDR2 ANQGSEA. CDR3 protein: CSVAAPQGPSTDTQYF. The CDR3, as DNA: TGCAGCGTTGCGGCCCCACAGGGGCCTTCCACAGATACGCAGTATTTT.